What follows is one TCR beta chain and its context. The antigen is not known. At one boundary the junction diverges from the germline segment, which might be a read error. Other autoimmune disease, uncontrolled infection, pregnancy and lactation led to exclusion. Orbital computed tomography, together with clinical symptoms, serum thyroxine, TRAb and thyroid ultrasound, was used for diagnosis. These data are taken from a study of Graves' ophthalmopathy and Graves' hyperthyroidism. Study results and caveats: Ophthalmopathy progression was predicted with 70% to 71% sensitivity and approximately 72% specificity.

CDR3 regions of TCR beta were amplified from RNA transcripts. Following a first-round RT-PCR that used HTBI primers, a second-round multiplex PCR was carried out. TCRdb re-called the multiplex PCR reads through MiXCR, storing one row per CDR3 protein. The sample consists of about 740,000 distinct CDR3 sequences, around 40% of them appearing once. The germline gives CDR1 SEHNR, CDR2 FQNEAQ (reference sequence). The CDR3 contains 13 residues. J is TRBJ1-6 and V is TRBV7-9; D is uncertain. The sequenced sample consisted of peripheral blood. The receptor comes from an adult man with Graves' ophthalmopathy. CDR3 region: CPSSLGSGSPLHF. CDR3 in DNA: TGTCCCAGCAGCTTGGGTTCAGGTTCACCCCTCCACTTT.